The 14 T cell receptor beta chains reported below all come from one sample, sequenced in a study of CD8 T cells in ankylosing spondylitis. Via MiXCR, TCRdb re-called the 5' RACE reads, giving one row per CDR3 protein. The sample contains a few hundred thousand distinct CDR3 sequences, under 12% of which appear only once. The sequenced sample consisted of blood, either unsorted or a sorted T cell fraction (not recorded which). The receptors come from a male donor with ankylosing spondylitis or in good health (not recorded which).

V and J are TRBV29-1 and TRBJ1-5, with D hard to call. Germline V gives CDR1 SQVTM, CDR2 ANQGSEA. The V end was cut by 8 bases, the J end by 10 bases, with 12 bases between. The CDR3 loop spans 10 amino acids. The CDR3 DNA sequence: TGCAGCCCTGTCTTAGTACCCCAGCATTTT. Translating it yields CSPVLVPQHF.

The CDR3, as DNA: TGCGCCAGCAGCTCCCGGCTTGGGCTAGCGGGGGAGACCCAGTACTTC. As protein: CASSSRLGLAGETQYF. V is TRBV5-1 and J is TRBJ2-5, with 9 bases lining up with TRBD2. V lost 3 bases and J lost 5; bases outside the gene matches: 11. Germline values: CDR1 SGHRS, CDR2 YFSETQ. The CDR3 length is 16 residues.

This clonotype was seen once. The chain links TRBV28 to TRBJ2-7; D is ambiguous. CDR1 is MDHEN, CDR2 SYDVKM, per germline. The length of the CDR3 is 13 residues. Between the trimmed V and J ends, which lost 6 bases and 7 bases, there was a span of 16 bases. Here the CDR3 reads CASSQHPKVEQYF. DNA for the CDR3: TGTGCCAGCAGCCAACACCCGAAGGTGGAGCAGTACTTC.

This clonotype came up many times. V is TRBV5-1 and J is TRBJ2-7; 11 bases are a match to TRBD2. Germline V CDR1 and CDR2: SGHRS, YFSETQ. The CDR3 runs 17 residues. The ends lost 6 bases at V and 12 bases at J; junction bases unmatched: 23. The chain's CDR3 is CASTHTGDLLAGEPPYF. DNA for the CDR3: TGCGCCAGCACTCACACAGGGGACTTACTAGCGGGGGAGCCTCCGTACTTC. Based on the CDR3 plus reference TRBV5-1 and TRBJ2-7, the full variable domain is KAGVTQTPRYLIKTRGQQVTLSCSPISGHRSVSWYQQTPGQGLQFLFEYFSETQRNKGNFPGRFSGRQFSNSRSEMNVSTLELGDSALYLCASTHTGDLLAGEPPYFGPGTRLTVT.

This chain connects TRBV6-1 to TRBJ2-3, with 11 bases aligning to TRBD2. Germline V CDR1 and CDR2: MNHNS, SASEGT. The ends lost 8 bases at V and 2 bases at J; junction bases unmatched: 6. The CDR3 extends over 15 amino acids. As DNA, the CDR3 is TGTGCCAGCGGGGGACTAGCGGCAAACACAGATACGCAGTATTTT. Protein sequence: CASGGLAANTDTQYF.

The chain uses TRBV27 and TRBJ2-3; 8 bases agree with TRBD2. CDR1 MNHEY and CDR2 SMNVEV come from the germline V gene (reference sequence). This CDR3 region has 16 residues. The J segment lost 2 bases and the V segment lost 5 bases, leaving 9 bases of the junction unmatched. The CDR3 DNA reads as TGTGCCAGCAGTCGGGAGGGCGGGGGGTTCACAGATACGCAGTATTTT. It yields the protein CASSREGGGFTDTQYF.

This clonotype was detected many times. The junction and the germline gene differ at one end; a read error may be behind it. This chain links TRBV7-7 with TRBJ2-1; tentative D call: TRBD2 (6 bases). The CDR3 is 14 amino acids. Germline V gene data show CDR1 as SSHAT and CDR2 as FNYEAQ (reference sequence). The CDR3 spells CASSPIGRDYEQFF. CDR3 nucleotide sequence: TGTGCTAGCAGCCCCATTGGTAGGGACTATGAGCAGTTCTTC.

This clonotype occurred many times. V and J are TRBV28 and TRBJ2-5, with 13 bases lining up with TRBD2. CDR1 is MDHEN, CDR2 SYDVKM, per germline. The CDR3 is 15 residues long. The CDR3 loop is CTTSTSGGSQETQYF. The CDR3 bases are TGTACAACTTCGACTAGCGGGGGGTCACAAGAGACCCAGTACTTC.

In this sample, this clonotype turned up many times. V usage is TRBV7-2 and J usage is TRBJ1-1; no clear D gene. Per germline, CDR1 SGHTA and CDR2 FQGNSA. V lost 5 bases, J lost 9 bases, and 16 bases lay in between. The CDR3 sequence is 13 residues long. CDR3 DNA sequence: TGTGCCAGCAGCGCGGCCCAGGCCGCTAAAGCTTTCTTT. This encodes CASSAAQAAKAFF.

This clonotype has at least ten counts. CDR3 nucleotides: TGTGCCAGCAGCGGGACAGGGGACGAGCAGTACTTC. Translated, it gives CASSGTGDEQYF. The rearrangement links TRBV12-3 or TRBV12-4 to TRBJ2-7; 10 bases agree with TRBD1. Losses at the gene ends were 6 bases for V and 5 bases for J; bases not matched to a gene: 1. CDR3 size: 12 residues.

The chain links TRBV30 to TRBJ1-5; D ambiguous. Trimming stripped 3 bases from V and 4 bases from J, with 10 bases between. CDR1 and CDR2 from the germline V gene are GTSNPN and SVGIG (reference sequence). The CDR3 covers 13 residues. The CDR3 DNA sequence: TGTGCCTGGAGGATAGGAGATAATCAGCCCCAGCATTTT. Translating gives CAWRIGDNQPQHF.

This chain joins TRBV4-2 and TRBJ2-1; 10 nucleotides match TRBD2. Unmatched junction bases numbered 9, after V lost 4 bases and J lost 0 bases. CDR1 and CDR2 from the germline V gene are LGHNA and YNFKEQ. This CDR3 has 18 residues. The CDR3 DNA reads as TGTGCCAGCAGCCCTGGGCTAGCGGGGGTCAACTCCTACAATGAGCAGTTCTTC. It encodes CASSPGLAGVNSYNEQFF.

This clonotype has a count of ten or more. DNA for the CDR3: TGCAGCGTTGAAGACTGGCAGCGTCCAGGCGAGCAGTACTTC. Residues: CSVEDWQRPGEQYF. The chain joins TRBV29-1 to TRBJ2-7; D is ambiguous. The CDR3 totals 14 residues. Trimming removed 0 bases from V and 6 bases from J, with 15 bases in between. CDR1 SQVTM and CDR2 ANQGSEA come from the germline V gene.

This clonotype was counted at least ten times. The chain links TRBV5-5 to TRBJ1-3, with a weak D call TRBD1 (6 bases). CDR1 is SGHKS and CDR2 is YYEKEE in the germline V gene (reference sequence). Trimming removed 9 bases at V and 3 bases at J, with 16 bases between. There are 14 residues in the CDR3. This CDR3 reads CATGGGPNGNTIYF. CDR3 in DNA: TGTGCCACCGGAGGGGGGCCTAATGGAAACACCATATATTTT. The variable domain in full, completed from reference TRBV5-5 and TRBJ1-3, reads DAGVTQSPTHLIKTRGQQVTLRCSPISGHKSVSWYQQVLGQGPQFIFQYYEKEERGRGNFPDRFSARQFPNYSSELNVNALLLGDSALYLCATGGGPNGNTIYFGEGSWLTVV.